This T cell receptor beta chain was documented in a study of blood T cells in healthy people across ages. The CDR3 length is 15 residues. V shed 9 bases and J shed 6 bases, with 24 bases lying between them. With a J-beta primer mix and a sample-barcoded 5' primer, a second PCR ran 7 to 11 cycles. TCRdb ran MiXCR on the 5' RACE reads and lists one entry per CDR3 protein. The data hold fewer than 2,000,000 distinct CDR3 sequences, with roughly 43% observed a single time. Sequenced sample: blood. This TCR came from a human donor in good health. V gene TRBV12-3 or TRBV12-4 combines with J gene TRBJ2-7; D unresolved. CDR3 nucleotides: TGTGCCAGTAGCCCGGACCCTGGACGTCATTTCGAGCAGTACTTC. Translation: CASSPDPGRHFEQYF.